This is a list of T cell receptor beta chains from one sample in a study of graft-versus-host responses after intestinal transplantation. Generated by immunoSEQ multiplex PCR, the TCRdb table keeps only in-frame clones and is missing some. The top ten clones hold 0.7% to 0.9% of a sample with about 100,000 clones, about 90% of them seen once. These receptors have no identified antigens. This sample comprised unstimulated CD4+ T cells sorted from spleen or lymph node cells, obtained before intestinal transplant. These receptors all come from a human donor who received an intestinal transplant. The CDR3 runs from the conserved cysteine through the conserved F or W. The D gene is left open where the match is weak. The size entry is marked missing in some rows and otherwise reads once, few, many or a size class.

TRBV4-2	.	.	CASSQDQRYEQYF
TRBV5-1	.	.	CASSLDATNEKLFF
TRBV7-4	TRBD1	.	CASRYGTGGRSSYNSPLHF
TRBV30	.	.	CAWSVAPNYGYTF
TRBV7-9	.	.	CASSPLRGGQETQYF
TRBV11-2	.	.	CASSFEGLNNEKLFF
TRBV6-1	.	.	CASLLRAGSGNTIYF
TRBV9	.	.	CASSVRRAGANVLTF
TRBV6-5	.	.	CASRPGDYNEQFF
TRBV9	.	.	CASSVVGWSGNTIYF
TRBV6-5	.	.	CASSYEANTEAFF
TRBV25-1	TRBD2	.	CASSESQGLAGVGETQYF
TRBV10-3	TRBD1	.	CAISPGRGPGELFF
TRBV29-1	TRBD1	.	CSTTGVATNEKLFF
TRBV10-2	TRBD2	.	CASSEGLADGAYEQYF
TRBV30	.	.	CAWSVAGVGEKLFF
TRBV4-1	.	.	CASSIGSLQGQETQYF
TRBV5-4	TRBD1	.	CASSPNLQGAVLNEQFF
TRBV9	TRBD2	.	CASTTGSGGYNEQFF
TRBV18	.	.	CASSPGTRGDGYTF
TRBV10-3	.	.	CAISESSGGASKNIQYF
TRBV7-9	.	.	CASSLGQLYEQYF
TRBV20-1	.	few	CSAPKETQYF
TRBV4-1	TRBD2	.	CASSQPKAWVAGVPRNEQFF
TRBV27	TRBD1	.	CASSSQGFDADTQYF
TRBV5-1	TRBD2	.	CASSLQRGGPGEQFF
TRBV6-5	.	.	CASSYRGGQPQHF
TRBV5-1	.	.	CASSLATGSYEQYF
TRBV9	TRBD2	few	CASSVSSSGFYEQYF
TRBV10-3	.	.	CAARDGLNQPQHF
TRBV18	.	.	CASSREFEDTQYF